This T cell receptor beta chain was found in a study of T-cell memory formation after mild COVID-19. Study results and caveats: In second-wave clones peaking day 37, SARS-CoV-2 specificity remained unconfirmed. Memory cells collected pre-infection included some clones that later responded, suggesting cross-reactive memory joined. Shrinking CD4+ clones were chiefly CM and EM; CD8+ ones were chiefly EMRA.

Looked up from germline, CDR1 is SNHLY and CDR2 is FYNNEI. Deletions cut 0 bases from V and 7 bases from J, with 4 bases between. The CDR3 sequence is 12 residues long. Barcoded TCR alpha and TCR beta cDNA libraries with UMIs came from 5'RACE using constant-segment primers. Each CDR3 protein is one row after TCRdb ran MiXCR on the 5' RACE reads. The sample carries around 390,000 distinct CDR3 sequences, approximately 15% recorded once. This clonotype was counted between two and nine times. The antigen is not known. Sequences were obtained from PBMCs or a T cell subset sorted from them (not recorded which). The TCR was taken from a man aged 18 to 29 who had mild COVID-19 (a few samples of this study predate the infection). Cell type and time point are not known. This chain connects TRBV2 to TRBJ2-1; D is ambiguous. CDR3 sequence (DNA): TGTGCCAGCAGTGAAGCAAAAAATGAGCAGTTCTTC. It specifies CASSEAKNEQFF. The variable domain in full, completed from reference TRBV2 and TRBJ2-1, reads EPEVTQTPSHQVTQMGQEVILRCVPISNHLYFYWYRQILGQKVEFLVSFYNNEISEKSEIFDDQFSVERPDGSNFTLKIRSTKLEDSAMYFCASSEAKNEQFFGPGTRLTVL.